This T cell receptor (beta chain) was retrieved from a study of blood T cell repertoires in COVID-19. TCRdb's copy holds only in-frame clones and misses some; the assay was immunoSEQ multiplex PCR. There are hundreds of thousands of clones in the sample; 88% occur only once, and about 1% lies in the top ten. This CDR3 has 15 amino acids. Germline CDR1 MNHEY, CDR2 SMNVEV (reference sequence). The V gene lost 4 bases and the J gene lost 4 bases, with 13 bases spanning the gap. The rearrangement links TRBV27 to TRBJ2-2; TRBD2 might be the D (5 bases). The TCR sequence derives from a woman in her 40s who had recovered from COVID-19. Input material: peripheral blood. CDR3 DNA sequence: TGTGCCAGCAGTTCACGCCGGGATACCACCGGGGAGCTGTTTTTT. Protein product: CASSSRRDTTGELFF.